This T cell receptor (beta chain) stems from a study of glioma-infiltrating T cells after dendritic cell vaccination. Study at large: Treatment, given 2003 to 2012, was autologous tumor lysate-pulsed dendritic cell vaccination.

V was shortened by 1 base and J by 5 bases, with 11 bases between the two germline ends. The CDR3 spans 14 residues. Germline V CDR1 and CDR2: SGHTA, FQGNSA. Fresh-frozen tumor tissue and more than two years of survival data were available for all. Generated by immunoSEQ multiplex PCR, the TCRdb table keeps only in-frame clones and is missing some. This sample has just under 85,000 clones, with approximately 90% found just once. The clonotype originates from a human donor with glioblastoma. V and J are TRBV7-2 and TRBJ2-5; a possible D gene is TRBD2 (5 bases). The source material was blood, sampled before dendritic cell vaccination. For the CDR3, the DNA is TGTGCCAGCAGCTTAGGTTGGAGGCGTGAGACCCAGTACTTC. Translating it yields CASSLGWRRETQYF.